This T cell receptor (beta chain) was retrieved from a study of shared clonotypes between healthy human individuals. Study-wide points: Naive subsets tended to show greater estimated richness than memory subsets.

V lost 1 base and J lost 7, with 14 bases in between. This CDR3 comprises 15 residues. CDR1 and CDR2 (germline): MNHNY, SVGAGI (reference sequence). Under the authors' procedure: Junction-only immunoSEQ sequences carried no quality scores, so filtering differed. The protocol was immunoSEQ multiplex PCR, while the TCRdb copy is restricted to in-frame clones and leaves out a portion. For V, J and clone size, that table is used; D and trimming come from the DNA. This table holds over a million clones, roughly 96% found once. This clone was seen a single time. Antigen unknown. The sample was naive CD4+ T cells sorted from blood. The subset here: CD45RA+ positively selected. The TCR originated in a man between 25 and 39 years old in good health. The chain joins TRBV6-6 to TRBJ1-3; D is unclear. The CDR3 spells CASSYWGGSMNTIYF. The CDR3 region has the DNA TGTGCCAGCAGTTACTGGGGAGGTAGTATGAACACCATATATTTT.